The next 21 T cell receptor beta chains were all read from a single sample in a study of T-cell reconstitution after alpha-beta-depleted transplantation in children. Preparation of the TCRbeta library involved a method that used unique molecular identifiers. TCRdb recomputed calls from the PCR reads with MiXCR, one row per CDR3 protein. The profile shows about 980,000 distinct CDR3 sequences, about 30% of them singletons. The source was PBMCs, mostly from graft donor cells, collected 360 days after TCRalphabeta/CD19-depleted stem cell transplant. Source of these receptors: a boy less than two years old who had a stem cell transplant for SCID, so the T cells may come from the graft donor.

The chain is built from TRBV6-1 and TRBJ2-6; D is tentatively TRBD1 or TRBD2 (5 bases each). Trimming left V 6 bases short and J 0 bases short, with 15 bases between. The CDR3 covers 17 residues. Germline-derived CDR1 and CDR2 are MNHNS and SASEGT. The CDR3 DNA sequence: TGTGCCAGCAGATTCCCAGGGAGCGACTCTGGGGCCAACGTCCTGACTTTC. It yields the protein CASRFPGSDSGANVLTF.

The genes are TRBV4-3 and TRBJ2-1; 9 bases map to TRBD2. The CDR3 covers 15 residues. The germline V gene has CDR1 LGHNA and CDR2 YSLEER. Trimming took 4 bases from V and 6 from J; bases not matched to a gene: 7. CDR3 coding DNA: TGCGCCAGCAGCCGGAGCGGGGGGCCCCCCAATGAGCAGTTCTTC. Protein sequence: CASSRSGGPPNEQFF.

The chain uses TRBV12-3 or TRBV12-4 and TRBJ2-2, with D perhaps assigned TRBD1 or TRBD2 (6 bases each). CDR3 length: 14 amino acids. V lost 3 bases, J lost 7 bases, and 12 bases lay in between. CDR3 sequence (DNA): TGTGCCAGCAGTTTCTCGGGGGCGGACGGGGAGCTGTTTTTT. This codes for CASSFSGADGELFF.

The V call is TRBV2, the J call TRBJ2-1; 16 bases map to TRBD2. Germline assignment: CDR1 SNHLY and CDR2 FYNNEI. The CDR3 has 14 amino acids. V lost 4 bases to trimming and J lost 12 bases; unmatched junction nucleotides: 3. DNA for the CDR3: TGTGCCAGCAGTGCCGGGACTAGCGGGGGGGGGCAGTTCTTC. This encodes CASSAGTSGGGQFF.

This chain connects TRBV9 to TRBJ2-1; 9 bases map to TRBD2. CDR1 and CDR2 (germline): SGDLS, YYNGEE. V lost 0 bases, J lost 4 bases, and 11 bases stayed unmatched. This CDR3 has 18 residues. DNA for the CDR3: TGTGCCAGCAGCGTAGCCCCCCGCGGGGGGGCCGAGTACAATGAGCAGTTCTTC. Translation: CASSVAPRGGAEYNEQFF.

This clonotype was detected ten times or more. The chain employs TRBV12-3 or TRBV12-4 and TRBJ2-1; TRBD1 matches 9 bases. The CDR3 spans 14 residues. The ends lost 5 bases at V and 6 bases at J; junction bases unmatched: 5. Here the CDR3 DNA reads TGTGCCAGCAGTCTAACGGACAGGGGCAATGAGCAGTTCTTC. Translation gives CASSLTDRGNEQFF.

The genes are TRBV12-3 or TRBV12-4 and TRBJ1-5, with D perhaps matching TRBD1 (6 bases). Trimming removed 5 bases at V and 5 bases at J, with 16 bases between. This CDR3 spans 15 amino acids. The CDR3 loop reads CASSLLGGLDQPQHF. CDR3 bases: TGTGCCAGCAGTCTCCTGGGGGGGCTGGATCAGCCCCAGCATTTT.

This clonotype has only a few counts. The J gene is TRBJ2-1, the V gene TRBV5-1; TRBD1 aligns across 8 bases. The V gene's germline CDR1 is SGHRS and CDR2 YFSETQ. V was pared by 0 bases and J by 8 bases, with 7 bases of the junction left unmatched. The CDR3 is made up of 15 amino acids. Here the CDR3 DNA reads TGCGCCAGCAGCTTGGTTGGACAGGGAGGCGATGAGCAGTTCTTC. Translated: CASSLVGQGGDEQFF.

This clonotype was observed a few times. The CDR3 DNA follows: TGCGCCAGCGGTGAGAAGGTTCGCGGTCAGCAGTTCTTC. Protein sequence: CASGEKVRGQQFF. The V call is TRBV5-1, the J call TRBJ2-1; the D is unclear. Germline values: CDR1 SGHRS, CDR2 YFSETQ. Trimming stripped 7 bases from V and 11 bases from J, with 19 bases between. The CDR3 loop spans 13 amino acids.

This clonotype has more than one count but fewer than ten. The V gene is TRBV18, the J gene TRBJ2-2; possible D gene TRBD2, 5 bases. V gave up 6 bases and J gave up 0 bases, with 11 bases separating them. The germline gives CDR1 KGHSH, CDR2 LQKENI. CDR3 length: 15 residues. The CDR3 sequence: CASSEERTNTGELFF. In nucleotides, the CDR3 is TGTGCCAGCTCGGAGGAGAGGACGAACACCGGGGAGCTGTTTTTT.

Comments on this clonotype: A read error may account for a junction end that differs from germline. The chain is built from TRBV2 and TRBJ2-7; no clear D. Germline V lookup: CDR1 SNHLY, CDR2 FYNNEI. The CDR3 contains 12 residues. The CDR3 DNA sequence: TGTGCCAGCAGTGAAACGGGCGGCGCTCCCTCATTC. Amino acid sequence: CASSETGGAPSF.

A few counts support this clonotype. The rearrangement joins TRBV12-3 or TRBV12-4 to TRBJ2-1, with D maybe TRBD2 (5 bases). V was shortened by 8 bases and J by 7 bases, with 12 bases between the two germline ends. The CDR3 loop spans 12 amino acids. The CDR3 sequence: CASHEGGNEQFF. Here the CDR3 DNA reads TGTGCCAGCCACGAGGGCGGGAATGAGCAGTTCTTC.

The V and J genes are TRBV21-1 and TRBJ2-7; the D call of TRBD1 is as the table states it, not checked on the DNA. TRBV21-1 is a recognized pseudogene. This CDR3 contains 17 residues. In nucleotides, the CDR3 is TGTGCCAGCCCTAATAAGGACAGATACTTACCCTCCTACGAGCAGTACTTC. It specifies CASPNKDRYLPSYEQYF.

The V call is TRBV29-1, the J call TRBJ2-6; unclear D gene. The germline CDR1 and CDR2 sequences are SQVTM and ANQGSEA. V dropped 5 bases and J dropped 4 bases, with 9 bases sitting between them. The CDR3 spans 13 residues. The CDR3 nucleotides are TGCAGCGTTCTACAATCCGGGGCCAACGTCCTGACTTTC. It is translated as CSVLQSGANVLTF.

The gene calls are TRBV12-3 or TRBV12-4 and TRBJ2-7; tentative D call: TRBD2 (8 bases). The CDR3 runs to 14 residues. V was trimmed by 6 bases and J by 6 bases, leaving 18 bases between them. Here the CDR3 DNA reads TGTGCCAGCAGCCCCGGGAGGGGGCTGGGCGAGCAGTACTTC. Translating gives CASSPGRGLGEQYF.

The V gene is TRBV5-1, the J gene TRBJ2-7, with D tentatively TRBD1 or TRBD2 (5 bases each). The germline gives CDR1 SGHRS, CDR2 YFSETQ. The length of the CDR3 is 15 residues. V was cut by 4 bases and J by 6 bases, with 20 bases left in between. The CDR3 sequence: CASSANYLGAFEQYF. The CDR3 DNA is TGCGCCAGCAGCGCAAACTACCTCGGGGCCTTCGAGCAGTACTTC.

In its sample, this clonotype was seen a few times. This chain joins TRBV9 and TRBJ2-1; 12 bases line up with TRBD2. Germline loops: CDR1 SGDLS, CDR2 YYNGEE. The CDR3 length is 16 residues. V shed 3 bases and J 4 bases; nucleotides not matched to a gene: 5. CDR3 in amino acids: CASSAGLAGLYNEQFF. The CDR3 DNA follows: TGTGCCAGCAGCGCGGGACTAGCGGGCCTATACAATGAGCAGTTCTTC.

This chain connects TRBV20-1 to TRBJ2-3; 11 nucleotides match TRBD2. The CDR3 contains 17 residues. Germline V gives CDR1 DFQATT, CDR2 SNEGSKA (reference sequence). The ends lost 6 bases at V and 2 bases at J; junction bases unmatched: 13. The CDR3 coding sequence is TGCAGTGCCCCCCTACTAGCGGGGGACCCTGACACAGATACGCAGTATTTT. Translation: CSAPLLAGDPDTDTQYF.

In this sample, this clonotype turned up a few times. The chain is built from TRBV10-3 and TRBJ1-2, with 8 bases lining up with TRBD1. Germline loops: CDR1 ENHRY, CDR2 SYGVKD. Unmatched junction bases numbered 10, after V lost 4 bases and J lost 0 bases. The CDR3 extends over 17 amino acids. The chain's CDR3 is CAISVGDRGTTNYGYTF. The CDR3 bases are TGTGCCATCAGTGTCGGTGACAGGGGAACAACTAACTATGGCTACACCTTC.

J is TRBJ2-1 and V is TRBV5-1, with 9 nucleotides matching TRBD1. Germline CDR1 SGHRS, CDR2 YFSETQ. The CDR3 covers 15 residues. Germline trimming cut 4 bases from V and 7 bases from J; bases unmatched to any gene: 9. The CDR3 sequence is CASSTGQGRGNEQFF. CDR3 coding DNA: TGCGCCAGCAGCACGGGACAGGGCAGGGGAAATGAGCAGTTCTTC.

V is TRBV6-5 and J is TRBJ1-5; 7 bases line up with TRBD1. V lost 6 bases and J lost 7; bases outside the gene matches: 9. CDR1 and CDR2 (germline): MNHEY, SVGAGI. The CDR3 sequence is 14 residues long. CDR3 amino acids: CASSYRGHRQPQHF. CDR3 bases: TGTGCCAGCAGCTATAGGGGGCACCGACAGCCCCAGCATTTT.